Listed below are T cell receptor beta chains from one sample, sequenced in a study of neoadjuvant anti-PD-1 for oral cavity cancer. This table comes from immunoSEQ multiplex PCR, and its TCRdb copy is limited to in-frame clones, with some not included. The sample yields tens of thousands of clones, more than 65% seen once. The material sequenced was PBMCs, taken before nivolumab (anti-PD-1) treatment. Receptor source: a person aged 35-80 years with oral cavity squamous cell carcinoma. CDR3s include the opening cysteine and the closing phenylalanine or tryptophan. D genes are given only for firm matches. Size is stated for part of the rows, as once, few or many counts, or as a class when the clone is expanded.

>.|.|TRBV19|TRBJ1-1
CASSGGGGHSNTEAFF
>.|TRBD1|TRBV7-7|TRBJ2-1
CASSPGTGVSGEQFF
>.|TRBD1|TRBV5-1|TRBJ1-6
CASSLGQGNSPLHF
>.|TRBD1|TRBV28|TRBJ1-4
CASSFDRVLEKLFF
>.|.|TRBV5-6|TRBJ1-1
CASSLDPRAVAEAFF
>once|.|TRBV7-9|TRBJ2-5
CASSKYLGGAETQYF
>few|.|TRBV10-2|TRBJ2-3
CASRPSTDTQYF
>.|.|TRBV28|TRBJ2-7
CASSFGGKPYEQYF
>.|TRBD2|TRBV13|TRBJ2-1
CASSPTSGGALGEQFF
>.|.|TRBV19|TRBJ1-2
CASKIGGVEVEGYTF
>.|TRBD1|TRBV7-8|TRBJ1-5
CASSLGQGTQPQHF
>.|.|TRBV5-1|TRBJ2-1
CASSWEASEGNEQFF
>.|TRBD2|TRBV5-1|TRBJ2-1
CASSLGAGGMDNEQFF
>.|.|TRBV5-1|TRBJ1-1
CASSYRQANTEAFF
>.|TRBD2|TRBV7-8|TRBJ2-3
CASSWSGRAADTQYF
>.|.|TRBV6-5|TRBJ1-2
CASSYSQRTSNTTF
>once|.|TRBV5-1|TRBJ1-2
CASAPPGHGYTF
>once|.|TRBV28|TRBJ1-1
CASSLSGGKIMAFF
>.|TRBD1|TRBV4-2|TRBJ1-2
CASSQEGQGARGYGYTF
>.|.|TRBV19|TRBJ2-7
CASSIDRGISYEQYF
>.|TRBD1|TRBV2|TRBJ1-5
CASSVRDRGNQPQHF
>.|.|TRBV5-4|TRBJ1-1
CASAGGLGTEAFF
>.|.|TRBV14|TRBJ1-2
CASSPLPNYGYTF
>few|TRBD2|TRBV5-4|TRBJ2-5
CASRPSGGRETQYF
>.|.|TRBV30|TRBJ2-7
CAWSPGVSYEQYF
>.|.|TRBV5-6|TRBJ1-1
CASSIGAEAFF
>.|.|TRBV10-3|TRBJ1-1
CAISPRDFTEAFF
>.|TRBD1|TRBV19|TRBJ1-2
CASSRFTGTVDYTF
>.|TRBD1|TRBV5-4|TRBJ2-5
CASRRDRGQETQYF
>once|.|TRBV19|TRBJ2-5
CASSPMTGRETQYF
>.|.|TRBV11-2|TRBJ1-2
CASSHIPVGYTF
>.|TRBD1|TRBV6-6|TRBJ1-1
CASSNRGNTEAFF
>once|.|TRBV6-5|TRBJ2-7
CASSFSGTDYEQYF
>.|.|TRBV5-5|TRBJ1-5
CASSLARISNQPQHF
>.|.|TRBV4-1|TRBJ2-1
CASSQEGGGPRSEQFF
>once|TRBD1|TRBV5-1|TRBJ1-2
CASSLKGGTGDYGYTF
>.|.|TRBV10-3|TRBJ2-3
CATSGGPLGTDTQYF
>few|.|TRBV27|TRBJ1-2
CASSWRGQAGGYTF
>few|TRBD1|TRBV7-2|TRBJ2-2
CASSGRQGVIGELFF
>.|.|TRBV27|TRBJ2-1
CASSYAGPPGQFF
>.|.|TRBV5-1|TRBJ2-1
CASSLAIAGLISYNEQFF
>.|TRBD1|TRBV11-1|TRBJ2-6
CASSFGTASGANVLTF
>.|.|TRBV5-4|TRBJ1-2
CASSRDKILQGYGYTF
>.|.|TRBV6-4|TRBJ2-3
CASSETRVNTQYF
>.|.|TRBV18|TRBJ2-5
CASSQGIQETQYF
>.|.|TRBV7-9|TRBJ1-2
CASSSTGTMPYGYTF
>.|.|TRBV11-3|TRBJ2-3
CASSLTGSLTTDTQYF
>.|TRBD1|TRBV5-4|TRBJ1-5
CASSLGQGSDQPQHF
>.|TRBD2|TRBV30|TRBJ2-2
CAWDTTRGAGELFF
>.|.|TRBV19|TRBJ1-2
CATQSAPGLNNYGYTF
>.|.|TRBV30|TRBJ2-2
CAWSELQNTGELFF
>.|TRBD1|TRBV18|TRBJ1-1
CASSPGQRNTEAFF
>.|TRBD1|TRBV5-1|TRBJ1-4
CASSNRQGRDGEKLFF
>once|TRBD1|TRBV14|TRBJ1-6
CASSQGAGGGSPLHF
>.|TRBD1|TRBV27|TRBJ1-4
CASGSGTGINEKLFF
>once|TRBD1|TRBV4-1|TRBJ1-1
CASSHPQGEYRTEAFF
>.|TRBD2|TRBV5-1|TRBJ2-5
CASSWADGGSGTQYF
>.|.|TRBV11-2|TRBJ2-5
CASSIGAGYQETQYF